Presented here are 4 T cell receptor beta chains from one specimen sequenced in a study of OX40 agonist ivuxolimab in advanced cancers. Profiling relied on immunoSEQ multiplex PCR, and the TCRdb table lists in-frame clones only, not all of them. The sample holds approximately 74,000 clones; 85% to 95% are singletons and the top ten take 5% to 6.5%. Sequences were derived from CD4+ or CD8+ T cells sorted from blood, sampled in a trial of the OX40 agonist ivuxolimab. The source of these receptors is an adult with an advanced solid tumor such as melanoma, head and neck, liver or kidney cancer.

The chain recombines TRBV28 with TRBJ2-7; 12 nucleotides agree with TRBD2. The length of the CDR3 is 17 residues. J was trimmed by 0 bases and V by 10 bases; bases with no gene match: 13. CDR1 is MDHEN, CDR2 SYDVKM, per germline. CDR3 protein: CAITPGLAGPRSYEQYF. The CDR3 bases are TGTGCCATCACACCGGGACTAGCGGGTCCGCGCTCCTACGAGCAGTACTTC.

This chain connects TRBV28 to TRBJ1-1, with unresolved D. Germline-derived CDR1 and CDR2 are MDHEN and SYDVKM. Between the trimmed V and J ends, which lost 6 bases and 3 bases, there was a span of 17 bases. The length of the CDR3 is 15 residues. DNA of the CDR3: TGTGCCAGCAGATTCATTGGCCCGGTCGACACTGAAGCTTTCTTT. It specifies CASRFIGPVDTEAFF.

J is TRBJ2-7 and V is TRBV27; 12 nucleotides match TRBD2. V lost 5 bases, J lost 9 bases, and 14 bases stayed unmatched. The CDR3 runs 16 residues. Per germline, CDR1 MNHEY and CDR2 SMNVEV (reference sequence). The CDR3 DNA reads TGTGCCAGCAGTCCGATACTAGCGGGAGGCCTTGCGGGGCAGTACTTC. It encodes CASSPILAGGLAGQYF.

This chain links TRBV5-8 with TRBJ2-7; D is uncertain. Deletions cut 4 bases from V and 1 base from J, with 9 bases between. CDR3 length: 13 residues. Germline V gives CDR1 SGHTS, CDR2 YDEGEE. The CDR3 is CASSPDGSYEQYF. CDR3 DNA sequence: TGTGCCAGCAGCCCGGACGGTTCCTACGAGCAGTACTTC.